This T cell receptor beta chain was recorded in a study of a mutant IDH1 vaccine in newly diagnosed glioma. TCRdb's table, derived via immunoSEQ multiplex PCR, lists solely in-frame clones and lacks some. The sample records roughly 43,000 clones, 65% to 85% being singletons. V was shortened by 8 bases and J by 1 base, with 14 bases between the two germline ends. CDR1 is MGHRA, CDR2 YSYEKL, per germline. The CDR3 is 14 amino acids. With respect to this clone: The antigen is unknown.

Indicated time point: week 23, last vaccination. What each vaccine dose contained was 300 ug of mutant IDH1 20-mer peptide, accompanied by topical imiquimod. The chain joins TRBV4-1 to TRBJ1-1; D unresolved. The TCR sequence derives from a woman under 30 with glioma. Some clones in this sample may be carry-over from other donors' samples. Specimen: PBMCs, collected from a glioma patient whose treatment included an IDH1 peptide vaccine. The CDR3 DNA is TGCGCCAGCGGCGAAACGGAGCGGAACACTGAAGCTTTCTTT. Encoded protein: CASGETERNTEAFF.